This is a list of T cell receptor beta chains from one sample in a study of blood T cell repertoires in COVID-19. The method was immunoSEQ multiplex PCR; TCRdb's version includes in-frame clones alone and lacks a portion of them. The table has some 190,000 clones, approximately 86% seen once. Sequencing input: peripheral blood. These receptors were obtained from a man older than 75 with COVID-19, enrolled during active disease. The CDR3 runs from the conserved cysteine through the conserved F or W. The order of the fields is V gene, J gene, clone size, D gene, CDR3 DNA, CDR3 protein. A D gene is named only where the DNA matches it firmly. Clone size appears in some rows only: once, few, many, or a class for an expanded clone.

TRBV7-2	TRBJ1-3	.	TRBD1	TGTGCCAGCAGCTTAGGAATGTTACAGGGGGGAAACACCATATATTTT	CASSLGMLQGGNTIYF
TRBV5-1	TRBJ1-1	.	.	TGCGCCAGCAGCTTGGGACAGGACACTGAAGCTTTCTTT	CASSLGQDTEAFF
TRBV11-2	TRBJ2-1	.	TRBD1	TGTGCCAGCAGCTTAGAGCTCAGGGGGAACTACAATGAGCAGTTCTTC	CASSLELRGNYNEQFF
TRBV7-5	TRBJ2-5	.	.	TGTGCCAGAAGCCAGTCAGGCCCCCCGCGGAGGCAGCGCCAAGAGACCCAGTACTTC	CARSQSGPPRRQRQETQYF
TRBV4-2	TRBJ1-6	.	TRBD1	TGTGCCAGCAGCCAAGGCGGGACAGGGTATAATTCACCCCTCCACTTT	CASSQGGTGYNSPLHF
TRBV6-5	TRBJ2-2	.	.	TGTGCCAGCAGCGCTTACCGGGCCGGGGAGCTGTTTTTT	CASSAYRAGELFF
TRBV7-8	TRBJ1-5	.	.	TGTGCCAGCAGCTCCACCGCGATGCAGCCCCAGCATTTT	CASSSTAMQPQHF
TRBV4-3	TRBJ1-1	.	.	TGCGCCAGCAGCCAAGATATTGCAGGGTGGGGCACTGAAGCTTTCTTT	CASSQDIAGWGTEAFF
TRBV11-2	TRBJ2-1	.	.	TGTGCCAGCAGCTTAGCTCGTCGGGAGCAGTTCTTC	CASSLARREQFF
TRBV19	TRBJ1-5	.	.	TGTGCCAGCTCCCGGAACCCCGACAGGCCTTATAGCAATCAGCCCCAGCATTTT	CASSRNPDRPYSNQPQHF
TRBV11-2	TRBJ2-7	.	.	TGTGCCAGCAGCCTCGCCGCGGCGGGAGAGCAGTACTTC	CASSLAAAGEQYF
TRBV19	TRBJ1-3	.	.	TGTGCCAGTTCCCTGGGGGCCGGACCGAGAAACACCATATATTTT	CASSLGAGPRNTIYF
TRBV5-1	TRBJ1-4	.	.	TGCGCCAGCAGCTTGAGCAGGACTAATGAAAAACTGTTTTTT	CASSLSRTNEKLFF
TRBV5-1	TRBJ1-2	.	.	TGCGCCAGCAGCCTTAATGGAGATGGCTACACCTTC	CASSLNGDGYTF
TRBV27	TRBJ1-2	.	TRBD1	TGTGCCAGCAGTTTAGACAGGGGGAGCGTCGATGGCTACACCTTC	CASSLDRGSVDGYTF
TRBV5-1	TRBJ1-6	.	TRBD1	TGCGCCAGCAGCTTGCCAGGGGGCGACTATCGTTCACCCCTCCACTTT	CASSLPGGDYRSPLHF
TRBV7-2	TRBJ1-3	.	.	TGTGCCAGCAGCTTAGGAGGGAACACCATATATTTT	CASSLGGNTIYF
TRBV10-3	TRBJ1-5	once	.	TGTGCCATCGGCGGCGGTAGCAATCAGCCCCAGCATTTT	CAIGGGSNQPQHF
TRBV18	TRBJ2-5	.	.	TGTGCCAGCTCACCACCTAGCAAGGGGCAAGAGACCCAGTACTTC	CASSPPSKGQETQYF